This T cell receptor (beta chain) was sequenced for a study of cytomegalovirus exposure and HLA in healthy donors. Use of 60 Vbeta and 13 Jbeta primers characterized the PCR. In the original workflow: Counted up in a later analysis, unique TCR beta chains came to roughly 80 million, with some 11 million shared. Clones were sequenced by immunoSEQ multiplex PCR, and TCRdb holds only the in-frame ones, with some missing. V, J and clone size are those of that table, while D and trimming were read from the DNA. The sample lists about 150,000 clones; around 79% were seen once. Among the donors, all were healthy bone marrow donors. In germline, CDR1 is LNHDA, CDR2 SQIVND (reference sequence). The CDR3 length is 14 residues. Trimming removed 3 bases at V and 7 bases at J, with 13 bases between. To note about this clone: Antigen specificity is unknown.

The study's findings and limits: An analysis was carried out later, and it reportedly showed fewer N-insertions in an Asian-associated ancestry cluster than the roughly 700-donor mean. In an earlier analysis, most TCR beta V segments were productive about 87% or about 30% of the time.

The receptor was isolated from a man aged 25-45 years in good health and CMV-seropositive. The rearrangement uses TRBV19 and TRBJ1-5; tentatively, D is TRBD1 (5 bases). The source material was PBMCs. CDR3 protein: CASSIAYRGQPQHF. CDR3 bases: TGTGCCAGTAGTATTGCTTATCGGGGGCAGCCCCAGCATTTT.